This T cell receptor (beta chain) was observed in a study of OX40 agonist ivuxolimab in advanced cancers. Study overall: In this trial design, patients received ivuxolimab intravenously at 0.01 to 10 mg/kg every 2 weeks.

Comments on this clone: The antigen is undetermined.

Study findings and constraints: In CD8+ T cells, expanded clones were on average more numerous than in CD4+.

Trimming removed 1 base at V and 4 bases at J, with 11 bases between. Germline V gene data show CDR1 as SGHTA and CDR2 as FQGNSA. The CDR3 is 15 residues long. The table came from immunoSEQ multiplex PCR; TCRdb's copy has only in-frame clones and leaves some out. The table lists over 65,000 clones, about 92% of them singletons. This sequence was found in an adult with an advanced solid tumor such as melanoma, head and neck, liver or kidney cancer. The rearrangement uses TRBV7-2 and TRBJ2-1; the D gene could be TRBD1 or TRBD2 (5 bases each). The sequencing here drew on CD4+ or CD8+ T cells sorted from blood, taken in a trial of the OX40 agonist ivuxolimab. CDR3: CASSLGVWGYNEQFF. CDR3 bases: TGTGCCAGCAGCTTAGGAGTATGGGGGTACAATGAGCAGTTCTTC. The variable domain in full, with the rest retrieved from reference TRBV7-2 and TRBJ2-1, is GAGVSQSPSNKVTEKGKDVELRCDPISGHTALYWYRQSLGQGLEFLIYFQGNSAPDKSGLPSDRFSAERTGGSVSTLTIQRTQQEDSAVYLCASSLGVWGYNEQFFGPGTRLTVL.